Listed here are 31 T cell receptor beta chains from one sample, sequenced in a study of Ad26.COV2.S vaccination and SARS-CoV-2 variants. Repertoires were generated with immunoSEQ multiplex PCR, while TCRdb's copy carries only in-frame clones and drops some. Among hundreds of thousands of clones listed, 80% to 90% were seen once. Sample treatment: some 19 received Ad26.COV2.S at low or high dose, single or two shots; five or six received placebo; per-sample allocation not given. Sampling happened 63 days after the first vaccine or placebo injection. Sequencing used peripheral blood, obtained in a trial of Ad26.COV2.S vaccine versus placebo. These receptors all come from a person aged 18-60 years who received the Ad26.COV2.S COVID-19 vaccine or a placebo.

The chain employs TRBV5-1 and TRBJ2-3; tentatively, D is TRBD2 (5 bases). The CDR3 is made up of 14 amino acids. V was pared by 2 bases and J by 1 base, with 8 bases between. CDR1 is SGHRS, CDR2 YFSETQ, per germline. In DNA, the CDR3 is TGCGCCAGCAGCTTAGCGGAACGCACAGATACGCAGTATTTT. This encodes CASSLAERTDTQYF.

Comment on this clone: A read error may account for a junction end that differs from germline. The J gene is TRBJ1-1, the V gene TRBV5-8; TRBD1 matches at 7 bases. The CDR3 loop spans 13 amino acids. Germline lookup yields CDR1 SGHTS and CDR2 YDEGEE. CDR3 sequence: CASRRGARGFRSF. DNA for the CDR3: TGTGCCAGCAGGAGGGGGGCCAGGGGGTTCAGGTCGTTT.

This clone was seen only once. This CDR3 reads CASSPVDVSGANVLTF. CDR3 sequence (DNA): TGTGCCAGCTCACCAGTAGACGTCTCTGGGGCCAACGTCCTGACTTTC. This sequence joins TRBV18 and TRBJ2-6; D ambiguous. V gave up 2 bases and J gave up 0 bases, with 8 bases separating them. The CDR3 sequence is 16 residues long. Looked up from germline, CDR1 is KGHSH and CDR2 is LQKENI.

The V call is TRBV7-9, the J call TRBJ1-1; D unresolved. The CDR3 length is 16 residues. Trimming cost V 5 bases and J 3 bases, with 19 bases left between them. The germline V gene has CDR1 SEHNR and CDR2 FQNEAQ (reference sequence). In DNA form, the CDR3 reads TGTGCCAGCAGCCCCGAGGGTGGAGGGTGGGACACTGAAGCTTTCTTT. Its protein is CASSPEGGGWDTEAFF.

The CDR3 nucleotides read TGTGCCAGCAGGGACAGGGGGCCGGATAATTCACCCCTCCACTTT. As protein: CASRDRGPDNSPLHF. This rearrangement joins TRBV2 to TRBJ1-6; 11 nucleotides agree with TRBD1. Germline CDR1 reads SNHLY; CDR2 reads FYNNEI. The CDR3 consists of 15 residues. With V trimmed by 6 bases and J by 5 bases, 3 bases remained unmatched. The entire variable domain, with the rest obtained from reference TRBV2 and TRBJ1-6, is as follows: EPEVTQTPSHQVTQMGQEVILRCVPISNHLYFYWYRQILGQKVEFLVSFYNNEISEKSEIFDDQFSVERPDGSNFTLKIRSTKLEDSAMYFCASRDRGPDNSPLHFGNGTRLTVT.

The chain has TRBV12-5 and TRBJ2-7; D not resolved. The CDR3 runs to 13 residues. Germline assignment: CDR1 LGHNT and CDR2 FRNRAP. Trimming left V 5 bases short and J 7 bases short, with 15 bases between. The CDR3 bases are TGTGCTAGTGGTCCGTTTCAAGGGTGGGAGCAGTACTTC. This encodes CASGPFQGWEQYF.

The chain carries TRBV9 and TRBJ1-2; TRBD1 might be the D (6 bases). There are 15 residues in the CDR3. Germline CDR1 reads SGDLS; CDR2 reads YYNGEE. The V and J ends lost 4 bases and 2 bases respectively, with 15 bases between them. The CDR3 sequence is CASSSLDRSNYGYTF. CDR3 DNA: TGTGCCAGCAGCTCCCTCGACAGGTCGAACTATGGCTACACCTTC.

V gene TRBV27 combines with J gene TRBJ2-6; 8 bases line up with TRBD1. The CDR3 contains 17 residues. V trimming: 6 bases; J trimming: 0 bases; junction bases outside the gene matches: 7. Germline assignment: CDR1 MNHEY and CDR2 SMNVEV (reference sequence). This CDR3 is CASRFGTGSSGANVLTF. The DNA for the CDR3 is TGTGCCAGCAGGTTCGGGACAGGCAGCTCTGGGGCCAACGTCCTGACTTTC.

Turning to this clone: Other DNA variants within this sample encode the same CDR3. The chain employs TRBV5-6 and TRBJ2-7; perhaps TRBD2 as D (6 bases). This CDR3 is 14 amino acids long. CDR1 SGHDT and CDR2 YYEEEE come from the germline V gene. The V end lost 0 bases, the J end lost 0 bases, and 7 bases lay between the germline ends. CDR3 sequence reads: CASSLGGDSYEQYF. Written as DNA, the CDR3 is TGTGCCAGCAGCTTGGGCGGGGACTCCTACGAGCAGTACTTC.

There are a few counts of this clone. This chain joins TRBV10-3 and TRBJ1-2, with TRBD1 matching over 10 bases. Unmatched junction bases numbered 6, after V lost 4 bases and J lost 4 bases. This CDR3 has 15 amino acids. From germline, CDR1 is ENHRY and CDR2 SYGVKD. The CDR3 DNA is TGTGCCATCAGTGGACAGGGGGCGGGTAGCTATGGCTACACCTTC. Translated: CAISGQGAGSYGYTF.

The V and J genes are TRBV19 and TRBJ1-3, with D possibly matching TRBD1 (5 bases). Germline CDR1 is LNHDA and CDR2 is SQIVND (reference sequence). The length of the CDR3 is 15 residues. V was shortened by 0 bases and J by 4 bases, with 10 bases between the two germline ends. The DNA of the CDR3 is TGTGCCAGTAGTATAGATTCGGGGCTCGGAAACACCATATATTTT. Residues: CASSIDSGLGNTIYF.

V gene TRBV7-3 combines with J gene TRBJ2-1; TRBD2 matches at 10 bases. V dropped 4 bases and J dropped 5; count of bases not matched to a gene: 5. CDR1 and CDR2 from the germline V gene are SGHTA and FQGTGA. This CDR3 has 15 amino acids. CDR3 nucleotide sequence: TGTGCCAGCAGCTCTCTAGCGGGGGCCAACAATGAGCAGTTCTTC. Amino acid sequence: CASSSLAGANNEQFF.

In its sample, this clone was seen once. The chain recombines TRBV3-1 (or the pseudogene TRBV3-2) with TRBJ1-3; D gene unclear. Germline CDR1 LGHDT, CDR2 YNNKEL (reference sequence). Trimming stripped 0 bases from V and 0 bases from J, with 9 bases between. This CDR3 comprises 16 residues. This CDR3 reads CASSQDPGSSGNTIYF. The CDR3 DNA reads as TGTGCCAGCAGCCAAGATCCGGGGAGCTCTGGAAACACCATATATTTT.

The chain has TRBV7-3 and TRBJ1-1; D gene ambiguous. The V end was cut by 5 bases, the J end by 1 base, with 8 bases between. The CDR3 loop spans 13 amino acids. CDR1 SGHTA and CDR2 FQGTGA come from the germline V gene. DNA for the CDR3: TGTGCCAGCAGCCGTACGGCGAACACTGAAGCTTTCTTT. Translation: CASSRTANTEAFF.

In its sample, this clone was seen once. V and J are TRBV14 and TRBJ2-2; weak D call: TRBD2 (6 bases). V lost 0 bases to trimming and J lost 5 bases, with 13 bases between them. Germline assignment: CDR1 SGHDN and CDR2 FVKESK. CDR3 size: 16 residues. CDR3 amino acids: CASSQDTRGWTGELFF. The CDR3 bases are TGTGCCAGCAGCCAAGATACCCGGGGGTGGACCGGGGAGCTGTTTTTT.

This chain connects TRBV9 to TRBJ1-3; no reliable D call. The CDR3 totals 12 residues. CDR1 and CDR2 (germline): SGDLS, YYNGEE. V shed 5 bases and J shed 4 bases, with 7 bases lying between them. The CDR3 reads CASSSGGNTIYF. CDR3 coding DNA: TGTGCCAGCAGTTCCGGGGGAAACACCATATATTTT.

The V call is TRBV12-1, the J call TRBJ2-3; TRBD2, as called in the table, went unchecked against the DNA. TRBV12-1 is a known pseudogene. The CDR3 extends over 18 amino acids. DNA of the CDR3: TGTGCCAGCAGCTTTGGGACTAGCGGGGGGTCTCGCACAGATACGCAGTATTTT. It specifies CASSFGTSGGSRTDTQYF.

V and J are TRBV20-1 and TRBJ2-1; the match to TRBD2 covers 11 bases. V lost 3 bases, J lost 4 bases, and 11 bases stayed unmatched. Germline CDR1 reads DFQATT; CDR2 reads SNEGSKA (reference sequence). The CDR3 has 17 residues. The CDR3 DNA is TGCAGTGCTAGTCGGGCTAGCGGGGGGAAATTTTACAATGAGCAGTTCTTC. Its protein is CSASRASGGKFYNEQFF.

This chain connects TRBV4-2 to TRBJ2-7; D may correspond to TRBD1 or TRBD2 (6 bases each). CDR3 length equals 12 residues. Germline CDR1 and CDR2: LGHNA and YNFKEQ. V was pared by 11 bases and J by 2 bases, with 13 bases between. CDR3 region: CASGGGPYEQYF. DNA of the CDR3: TGTGCCTCAGGAGGGGGGCCCTACGAGCAGTACTTC.

The CDR3 is CASSPPGGGVYEQYF. Written as DNA, the CDR3 is TGTGCCAGCAGCCCCCCCGGAGGGGGCGTCTACGAGCAGTACTTC. The V call is TRBV7-2, the J call TRBJ2-7, with a weak D call TRBD1 (7 bases). V lost 5 bases and J 3 bases, leaving 17 bases between the germline ends. Germline assignment: CDR1 SGHTA and CDR2 FQGNSA. CDR3 length: 15 amino acids.

V and J are TRBV3-1 (or the pseudogene TRBV3-2) and TRBJ2-1, with TRBD2 matching 8 bases. J was trimmed by 6 bases and V by 4 bases; bases with no gene match: 5. CDR3 length: 14 residues. CDR1 and CDR2 from the germline V gene are LGHDT and YNNKEL (reference sequence). The CDR3 DNA reads as TGTGCCAGCAGCCCGGGGACTAGAAGCAATGAGCAGTTCTTC. This sequence encodes CASSPGTRSNEQFF.

Written as DNA, the CDR3 is TGTGCCAGCTCGGGGGGACAGGCCCCCTACGAGCAGTACTTC. This sequence encodes CASSGGQAPYEQYF. The rearrangement links TRBV18 to TRBJ2-7; 8 positions match TRBD1. Per germline, CDR1 KGHSH and CDR2 LQKENI. The CDR3 is made up of 14 amino acids. With 6 bases clipped from V and 2 bases from J, the junction kept 6 bases outside the gene matches.

The chain employs TRBV6-5 and TRBJ2-5; D gene ambiguous. This CDR3 region has 15 residues. CDR1 and CDR2 from the germline V gene are MNHEY and SVGAGI. V shed 0 bases and J shed 1 base, with 9 bases lying between them. The CDR3 region is CASSYSGTAQETQYF. CDR3 DNA: TGTGCCAGCAGTTACTCGGGTACGGCCCAAGAGACCCAGTACTTC.

The genes are TRBV30 and TRBJ1-5; D remains ambiguous. CDR3 length: 16 amino acids. V was pared by 3 bases and J by 5 bases, with 20 bases between. Germline V gene sequence: CDR1 GTSNPN, CDR2 SVGIG (reference sequence). The CDR3 protein is CAWRIGSVSGDQPQHF. The CDR3 nucleotides read TGTGCCTGGAGAATAGGTTCGGTCTCCGGGGATCAGCCCCAGCATTTT.

The V and J genes are TRBV7-8 and TRBJ1-4; D possibly corresponds to TRBD1 (5 bases). CDR3 size: 15 residues. Germline assignment: CDR1 SGHVS and CDR2 FQNEAQ. The V and J ends lost 4 bases and 8 bases respectively, with 17 bases between them. CDR3 region: CASSSSRIGGEKLFF. The CDR3 nucleotides are TGTGCCAGCAGCTCCTCGCGCATTGGGGGGGAAAAACTGTTTTTT.

The chain uses TRBV5-3 and TRBJ2-7; 7 bases map to TRBD1. TRBV5-3 is filed as an ORF, its function uncertain. The CDR3 covers 14 residues. Trimming took 3 bases from V and 3 from J; bases not matched to a gene: 6. CDR3 sequence reads: CARSSGQGDYEQYF. CDR3 nucleotides: TGTGCCAGAAGCTCCGGGCAGGGGGACTACGAGCAGTACTTC.

The chain uses TRBV4-2 and TRBJ2-1; 11 bases align to TRBD1. Germline V lookup: CDR1 LGHNA, CDR2 YNFKEQ. With V trimmed by 3 bases and J by 5 bases, 6 bases remained unmatched. This CDR3 region has 16 residues. The CDR3 nucleotides are TGTGCCAGCAGCCATGACCGGGACAGGGGGAACAATGAGCAGTTCTTC. Its protein is CASSHDRDRGNNEQFF.

This chain uses TRBV6-6 with TRBJ2-5; 7 bases line up with TRBD1. The CDR3 is 16 residues long. Germline V gives CDR1 MNHNY, CDR2 SVGAGI (reference sequence). With 5 bases clipped from V and 2 bases from J, the junction kept 11 bases outside the gene matches. Here the CDR3 reads CASSHTPTGWQETQYF. The CDR3 nucleotides are TGTGCCAGCAGTCATACTCCGACAGGGTGGCAAGAGACCCAGTACTTC.

This clone was observed a few times. V usage is TRBV19 and J usage is TRBJ1-2, with D unclear. The CDR3 totals 15 residues. Trimming took off 7 bases at V and 8 bases at J, with 23 bases between the two ends. Germline V gives CDR1 LNHDA, CDR2 SQIVND (reference sequence). The CDR3 here is CASTVEPGLGRGYTF. In DNA form, the CDR3 reads TGTGCCAGTACGGTAGAACCGGGCCTAGGTCGGGGCTACACCTTC. The variable domain in full, with the rest retrieved from reference TRBV19 and TRBJ1-2, is DGGITQSPKYLFRKEGQNVTLSCEQNLNHDAMYWYRQDPGQGLRLIYYSQIVNDFQKGDIAEGYSVSREKKESFPLTVTSAQKNPTAFYLCASTVEPGLGRGYTFGSGTRLTVV.

This clone was seen a single time. Other DNA sequences in this sample translate to the same CDR3. The CDR3: CASSQGPNQPQHF. The CDR3 DNA reads TGCGCCAGCAGCCAGGGACCCAATCAGCCCCAGCATTTT. This sequence joins TRBV4-1 and TRBJ1-5; D is perhaps TRBD1 (5 bases). This CDR3 spans 13 amino acids. The germline V gene has CDR1 MGHRA and CDR2 YSYEKL. V was cut by 3 bases and J by 3 bases, with 6 bases left in between.

The chain couples TRBV7-3 to TRBJ2-5; TRBD2 matches at 8 bases. This CDR3 comprises 14 residues. With 5 bases clipped from V and 6 bases from J, the junction kept 8 bases outside the gene matches. Germline CDR1 SGHTA, CDR2 FQGTGA. In DNA, the CDR3 is TGTGCCAGCAGCCTAGGGGGACTAGATAAGACCCAGTACTTC. This encodes CASSLGGLDKTQYF.